The 26 T cell receptor beta chains below were found in one sample sequenced in a study of regulatory T cells in long-lasting Graves disease. Time point given: newly diagnosed GD, antithyroid drugs for less than 3 months. PBMCs provided the RNA from which the TCR library was made. Arm-PCR of CDR3 regions and iRepertoire HTBI primers were used to build TCR beta libraries. TCRdb ran MiXCR on the multiplex PCR reads and lists one entry per CDR3 protein. Here the sample spans approximately 270,000 distinct CDR3 sequences, about 20% being singletons. This sample was shared with a second study, whose subject was T cells in Graves' hyperthyroidism and ophthalmopathy.

This sample comprised peripheral blood mononuclear cells (PBMCs), obtained at new diagnosis, from a patient treated with antithyroid drugs. The receptors originated from a woman aged 25 to 45 with Graves disease.

With respect to this clonotype: This may come from a read error, since a much larger clone is one base off. Likely a read error: the CDR3 ends without its conserved phenylalanine or tryptophan. The rearrangement links TRBV5-1 to TRBJ2-7; the match to TRBD2 covers 11 bases. The CDR3 is 15 residues long. The germline gives CDR1 SGHRS, CDR2 YFSETQ. V lost 3 bases, J lost 3 bases, and 5 bases stayed unmatched. CDR3 sequence (DNA): TGCGCCAGCAGCTCGCCGACTAGCGGGGTCTACGAGCAGTACTCC. Translation: CASSSPTSGVYEQYS.

Turning to this clonotype: One base away lies a much larger clone, so this may be a sequencing read error. Here the CDR3 omits its conserved ending phenylalanine or tryptophan, so a read error is the likely source. The chain carries TRBV6-1 and TRBJ1-5; D not resolved. Germline loops: CDR1 MNHNS, CDR2 SASEGT. Trimming removed 7 bases at V and 3 bases at J, with 10 bases between. The CDR3 sequence is 13 residues long. This CDR3 reads CASNLGSNQPQHS. The CDR3 bases are TGTGCCAGCAATTTGGGGTCCAATCAGCCCCAGCATTCT.

This clonotype was recorded many times. J is TRBJ1-1 and V is TRBV5-1; D is undetermined. The CDR3 runs to 16 residues. Trimming removed 1 base at V and 1 base at J, with 14 bases between. Looked up from germline, CDR1 is SGHRS and CDR2 is YFSETQ. In DNA form, the CDR3 reads TGCGCCAGCAGCTTGTTAGTTCGGGCACCGAACACTGAAGCTTTCTTT. It codes for CASSLLVRAPNTEAFF.

This clonotype appeared many times. This chain's CDR3 is CASSAPGDPRSYNEQFF. The CDR3 coding sequence is TGTGCCAGTAGTGCTCCCGGGGACCCCCGCTCCTACAATGAGCAGTTCTTC. V usage is TRBV19 and J usage is TRBJ2-1; D may be TRBD1 or TRBD2 (5 bases each). Trimming took 5 bases from V and 0 from J, leaving 17 bases between them. CDR3 size: 17 residues. In germline, CDR1 is LNHDA, CDR2 SQIVND (reference sequence).

V is TRBV9 and J is TRBJ1-2; D is unresolved. Germline CDR1 and CDR2: SGDLS and YYNGEE. The CDR3 is 14 residues long. Trimming stripped 4 bases from V and 4 bases from J, with 14 bases between. The CDR3, as DNA: TGTGCCAGCAGCCATGCGGGTAAATTCTATGGCTACACCTTC. Protein: CASSHAGKFYGYTF. The full variable domain, its missing parts supplied by reference TRBV9 and TRBJ1-2, is DSGVTQTPKHLITATGQRVTLRCSPRSGDLSVYWYQQSLDQGLQFLIQYYNGEERAKGNILERFSAQQFPDLHSELNLSSLELGDSALYFCASSHAGKFYGYTFGSGTRLTVV.

With regard to this clonotype: A much larger clone differs by one base, so this may be a read error. The V gene is TRBV7-9, the J gene TRBJ1-5; 10 positions agree with TRBD1. Germline loops: CDR1 SEHNR, CDR2 FQNEAQ (reference sequence). With V trimmed by 5 bases and J by 2 bases, 6 bases remained unmatched. The CDR3 runs 16 residues. In DNA form, the CDR3 reads TGTGCCAGCAGCACCGGGACAGGGGTCCGCAATCAGCCCCAGCATTTT. Translated, it gives CASSTGTGVRNQPQHF.

This clonotype was counted at least ten times. This chain joins TRBV6-5 and TRBJ1-2, with TRBD1 identical over 8 bases. The CDR3 sequence is 17 residues long. V was clipped by 4 bases and J by 7 bases; unmatched bases: 17. Per germline, CDR1 MNHEY and CDR2 SVGAGI. This CDR3 reads CASSSPLRTGKGTGYTF. CDR3 DNA sequence: TGTGCCAGCAGTTCCCCACTACGGACAGGGAAAGGCACTGGCTACACCTTC.

Ten or more counts support this clonotype. The chain joins TRBV2 to TRBJ2-7, with a weak D call TRBD1 (5 bases). Trimming took off 10 bases at V and 3 bases at J, with 13 bases between the two ends. The V gene's germline CDR1 is SNHLY and CDR2 FYNNEI. CDR3 length: 12 residues. The CDR3 region is CATCLRGYEQYF. DNA for the CDR3: TGTGCCACCTGCTTAAGGGGCTACGAGCAGTACTTC.

This clonotype was detected many times. The V and J genes are TRBV6-2 or TRBV6-3 and TRBJ2-1; 10 nucleotides line up with TRBD2. Per germline, CDR1 MNHEY and CDR2 SVGEGT. The J segment lost 9 bases and the V segment lost 2 bases, leaving 7 bases of the junction unmatched. The CDR3 has 15 residues. This CDR3 reads CASSYLASGGIEQFF. The CDR3 DNA is TGTGCCAGCAGTTACCTGGCTAGCGGGGGTATTGAGCAGTTCTTC.

This clonotype was seen at least ten times. The chain has TRBV20-1 and TRBJ2-7; perhaps TRBD2 as D (6 bases). Per the germline V gene, CDR1 is DFQATT and CDR2 is SNEGSKA (reference sequence). Trimming shortened V by 3 bases and J by 0 bases, and 12 bases separated the two germline ends. This CDR3 spans 14 amino acids. CDR3 sequence (DNA): TGCAGTGCTAGCACCCGGGGACTCTCCTACGAGCAGTACTTC. Residues: CSASTRGLSYEQYF.

There are many counts of this clonotype. The J gene is TRBJ2-1, the V gene TRBV20-1; a possible D gene is TRBD1 (5 bases). The V end lost 5 bases, the J end lost 7 bases, and 12 bases lay between the germline ends. This CDR3 is built from 12 residues. The germline CDR1 and CDR2 sequences are DFQATT and SNEGSKA (reference sequence). The CDR3: CSASRQQNEQFF. The CDR3 DNA sequence: TGCAGTGCTTCCCGACAGCAGAATGAGCAGTTCTTC.

This clonotype was recorded at least ten times. The chain employs TRBV6-1 and TRBJ2-5; 7 nucleotides line up with TRBD1. This CDR3 spans 17 amino acids. Germline CDR1 reads MNHNS; CDR2 reads SASEGT. With 6 bases clipped from V and 5 bases from J, the junction kept 18 bases outside the gene matches. DNA of the CDR3: TGTGCCAGCAGAAGGACTCCACCAGGACAGGACCGGGAGACCCAGTACTTC. Translation gives CASRRTPPGQDRETQYF.

V and J are TRBV9 and TRBJ1-4, with TRBD1 as a possible D gene (5 bases). Deletions cut 3 bases from V and 8 bases from J, with 17 bases between. This CDR3 comprises 15 residues. Per the germline V gene, CDR1 is SGDLS and CDR2 is YYNGEE. Here the CDR3 reads CASSDSGTLGEKLFF. DNA of the CDR3: TGTGCCAGCAGCGACTCGGGGACCTTGGGGGAAAAACTGTTTTTT.

The sample holds a few counts of this clonotype. V is TRBV28 and J is TRBJ1-6; the D gene is possibly TRBD1 (5 bases). The CDR3 runs to 15 residues. The germline CDR1 and CDR2 sequences are MDHEN and SYDVKM. Trimming shortened V by 5 bases and J by 4 bases, and 12 bases separated the two germline ends. The CDR3 reads CASSPLGGYNSPLHF. The CDR3 DNA is TGTGCCAGCAGTCCCCTCGGGGGTTATAATTCACCCCTCCACTTT. The variable domain in full, completed from reference TRBV28 and TRBJ1-6, reads DVKVTQSSRYLVKRTGEKVFLECVQDMDHENMFWYRQDPGLGLRLIYFSYDVKMKEKGDIPEGYSVSREKKERFSLILESASTNQTSMYLCASSPLGGYNSPLHFGNGTRLTVT.

Regarding this clonotype: At one boundary the junction diverges from the germline segment, which might be a read error. The CDR3 loop is CASSQLGGLFF. The CDR3 region has the DNA TGTGCCAGCAGCCAACTAGGGGGGCTGTTTTTT. The chain carries TRBV14 and TRBJ2-2, with a tentative D call TRBD1 (6 bases). Germline loops: CDR1 SGHDN, CDR2 FVKESK. The CDR3 is 11 residues long.

This clonotype was counted a few times. The chain employs TRBV20-1 and TRBJ1-5, with 8 bases aligning to TRBD1. Germline V gene lookup returns CDR1 DFQATT and CDR2 SNEGSKA (reference sequence). Losses at the gene ends were 6 bases for V and 1 base for J; bases not matched to a gene: 8. The CDR3 is 15 residues long. The CDR3 sequence: CSARTGRGSNQPQHF. CDR3 coding DNA: TGCAGTGCAAGGACAGGGCGGGGGAGCAATCAGCCCCAGCATTTT.

The sample holds many counts of this clonotype. The chain combines TRBV9 with TRBJ2-1, with 8 bases lining up with TRBD2. Germline CDR1 and CDR2: SGDLS and YYNGEE. The V gene end was trimmed by 1 base and the J gene end by 9 bases; junction bases not matched to a gene: 9. CDR3 size: 15 residues. In nucleotides, the CDR3 is TGTGCCAGCAGCGTAAGCGGGGGTACAGTGGGTGAGCAGTTCTTC. Translated: CASSVSGGTVGEQFF. The whole variable domain, filled in from reference TRBV9 and TRBJ2-1, reads DSGVTQTPKHLITATGQRVTLRCSPRSGDLSVYWYQQSLDQGLQFLIQYYNGEERAKGNILERFSAQQFPDLHSELNLSSLELGDSALYFCASSVSGGTVGEQFFGPGTRLTVL.

The table lists this clonotype with many counts. The chain uses TRBV29-1 and TRBJ1-6; D remains unclear. The CDR3 consists of 13 residues. The V gene lost 4 bases and the J gene lost 8 bases, with 12 bases spanning the gap. Germline assignment: CDR1 SQVTM and CDR2 ANQGSEA. CDR3 amino acids: CSVAEQKDSPLHF. The DNA for the CDR3 is TGCAGCGTTGCTGAGCAGAAAGATTCACCCCTCCACTTT.

This clonotype has a handful of counts. This sequence may be a read error, since a much larger clone differs from it by one base. V usage is TRBV7-9 and J usage is TRBJ1-4; unclear D gene. The CDR3 is 16 residues long. From germline, CDR1 is SEHNR and CDR2 FQNEAQ (reference sequence). The CDR3 nucleotides are TGTGCCAGCAGCTTAGCGGGCGCGGGGAATAATGAAAAACTGTCTTTT. This encodes CASSLAGAGNNEKLSF.

A note on this clonotype: This likely stems from a read error, as it lies one base from a far larger clone. V and J are TRBV13 and TRBJ1-5, with 9 bases fitting TRBD1. Germline V gives CDR1 PRHDT, CDR2 FYEKMQ (reference sequence). CDR3 length equals 16 residues. The CDR3 nucleotides read TGTGCCAGCAGCTTAGGGGACAGGGGTCAAGGACAGCCCCGGCATTTT. It yields the protein CASSLGDRGQGQPRHF.

This clonotype was counted at least ten times. The genes are TRBV12-3 or TRBV12-4 and TRBJ1-2; 10 bases fit TRBD1. This CDR3 spans 16 amino acids. V lost 1 base, J lost 1 base, and 3 bases stayed unmatched. The CDR3 is CASSLGGQGINYGYTF. CDR3 nucleotide sequence: TGTGCCAGCAGTTTAGGGGGACAGGGGATTAACTATGGCTACACCTTC.

This clonotype occurred a few times. The rearrangement joins TRBV9 to TRBJ2-2; 9 positions match TRBD2. Germline-derived CDR1 and CDR2 are SGDLS and YYNGEE. Losses at the gene ends were 9 bases for V and 6 bases for J; bases not matched to a gene: 3. This CDR3 region has 12 residues. CDR3 loop: CAKAGGPGELFF. For the CDR3, the DNA is TGTGCCAAGGCGGGGGGGCCCGGGGAGCTGTTTTTT.

This clonotype was recorded at least ten times. J is TRBJ2-5 and V is TRBV10-3; D may correspond to TRBD1 or TRBD2 (5 bases each). Germline CDR1 ENHRY, CDR2 SYGVKD. V lost 4 bases and J 6 bases, leaving 9 bases between the germline ends. The CDR3 has 12 residues. The CDR3: CAISGDGKTQYF. DNA of the CDR3: TGTGCCATCAGTGGGGACGGGAAGACCCAGTACTTC.

This clonotype was picked up many times. This chain uses TRBV7-9 with TRBJ2-1; D unresolved. The germline V gene encodes CDR1 SEHNR and CDR2 FQNEAQ (reference sequence). CDR3 length equals 15 residues. The germline V and J ends were trimmed by 1 base and 3 bases, with 10 bases remaining between them. CDR3 protein: CASSLGSENYNEQFF. In DNA, the CDR3 is TGTGCCAGCAGCTTAGGGTCGGAAAACTACAATGAGCAGTTCTTC.

The table lists this clonotype with many counts. The V call is TRBV5-4, the J call TRBJ2-1, with 8 bases aligning to TRBD2. CDR3 length: 16 amino acids. V lost 0 bases and J lost 6; bases outside the gene matches: 8. Germline CDR1 reads SGHNT; CDR2 reads YYREEE (reference sequence). DNA for the CDR3: TGTGCCAGCAGCTTGGGGGGGACTAGTCCTTTCAATGAGCAGTTCTTC. Its translation: CASSLGGTSPFNEQFF. The full variable domain, in which reference TRBV5-4 and TRBJ2-1 provide the parts outside the CDR3, is ETGVTQSPTHLIKTRGQQVTLRCSSQSGHNTVSWYQQALGQGPQFIFQYYREEENGRGNFPPRFSGLQFPNYSSELNVNALELDDSALYLCASSLGGTSPFNEQFFGPGTRLTVL.

The sample holds many counts of this clonotype. This chain uses TRBV6-2 or TRBV6-3 with TRBJ1-1; tentatively, D is TRBD1 (5 bases). This CDR3 comprises 23 residues. Per germline, CDR1 MNHEY and CDR2 SVGEGT. Trimming cost V 5 bases and J 7 bases, with 44 bases left between them. Written as DNA, the CDR3 is TGTGCCAGCAGTCCCTTCCACCTTGGGGCCTTATTACAGACAGTTGACCCACGGGATGAAGCTTTCTTT. Its translation: CASSPFHLGALLQTVDPRDEAFF.